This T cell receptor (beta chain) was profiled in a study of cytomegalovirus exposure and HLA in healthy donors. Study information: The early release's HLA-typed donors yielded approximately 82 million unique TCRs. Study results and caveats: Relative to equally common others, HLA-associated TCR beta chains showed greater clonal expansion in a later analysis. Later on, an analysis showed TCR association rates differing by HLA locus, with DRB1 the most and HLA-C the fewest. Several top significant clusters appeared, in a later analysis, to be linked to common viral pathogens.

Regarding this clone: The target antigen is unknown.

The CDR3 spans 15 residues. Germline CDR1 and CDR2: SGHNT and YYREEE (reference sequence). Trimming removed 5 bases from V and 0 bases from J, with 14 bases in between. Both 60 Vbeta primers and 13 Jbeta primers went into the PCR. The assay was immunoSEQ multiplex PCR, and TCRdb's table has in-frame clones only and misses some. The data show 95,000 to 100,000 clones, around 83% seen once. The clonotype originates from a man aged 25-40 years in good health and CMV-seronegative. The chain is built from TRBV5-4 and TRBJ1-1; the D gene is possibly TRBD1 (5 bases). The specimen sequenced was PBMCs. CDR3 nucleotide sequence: TGTGCCAGCAGTTCGCTTTGGGGCGTGAACACTGAAGCTTTCTTT. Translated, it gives CASSSLWGVNTEAFF.